Below, one T cell receptor beta chain is given with its context. The data originate from a study of TIL therapy for anti-PD-1-resistant metastatic lung cancer. Time point defined: pre-treatment sample, taken before nivolumab and TIL therapy. CDR3 length: 15 amino acids. V lost 1 base, J lost 3 bases, and 2 bases stayed unmatched. Germline V gene lookup returns CDR1 SGHTA and CDR2 FQGNSA. The libraries were made with immunoSEQ v3. The method was immunoSEQ multiplex PCR; TCRdb's version includes in-frame clones alone and lacks a portion of them. The sample gives 40,000 to 60,000 clones, around 79% of which show up once; around 4.8% is in the top ten.

The receptor was isolated from a woman aged 25-80 years with non-small cell lung cancer. This rearrangement joins TRBV7-2 to TRBJ2-3; 9 bases match TRBD2. The sample consisted of blood, taken at baseline. CDR3 sequence reads: CASSLDSGGTDTQYF. The CDR3 DNA is TGTGCCAGCAGCTTAGATAGCGGGGGAACAGATACGCAGTATTTT.